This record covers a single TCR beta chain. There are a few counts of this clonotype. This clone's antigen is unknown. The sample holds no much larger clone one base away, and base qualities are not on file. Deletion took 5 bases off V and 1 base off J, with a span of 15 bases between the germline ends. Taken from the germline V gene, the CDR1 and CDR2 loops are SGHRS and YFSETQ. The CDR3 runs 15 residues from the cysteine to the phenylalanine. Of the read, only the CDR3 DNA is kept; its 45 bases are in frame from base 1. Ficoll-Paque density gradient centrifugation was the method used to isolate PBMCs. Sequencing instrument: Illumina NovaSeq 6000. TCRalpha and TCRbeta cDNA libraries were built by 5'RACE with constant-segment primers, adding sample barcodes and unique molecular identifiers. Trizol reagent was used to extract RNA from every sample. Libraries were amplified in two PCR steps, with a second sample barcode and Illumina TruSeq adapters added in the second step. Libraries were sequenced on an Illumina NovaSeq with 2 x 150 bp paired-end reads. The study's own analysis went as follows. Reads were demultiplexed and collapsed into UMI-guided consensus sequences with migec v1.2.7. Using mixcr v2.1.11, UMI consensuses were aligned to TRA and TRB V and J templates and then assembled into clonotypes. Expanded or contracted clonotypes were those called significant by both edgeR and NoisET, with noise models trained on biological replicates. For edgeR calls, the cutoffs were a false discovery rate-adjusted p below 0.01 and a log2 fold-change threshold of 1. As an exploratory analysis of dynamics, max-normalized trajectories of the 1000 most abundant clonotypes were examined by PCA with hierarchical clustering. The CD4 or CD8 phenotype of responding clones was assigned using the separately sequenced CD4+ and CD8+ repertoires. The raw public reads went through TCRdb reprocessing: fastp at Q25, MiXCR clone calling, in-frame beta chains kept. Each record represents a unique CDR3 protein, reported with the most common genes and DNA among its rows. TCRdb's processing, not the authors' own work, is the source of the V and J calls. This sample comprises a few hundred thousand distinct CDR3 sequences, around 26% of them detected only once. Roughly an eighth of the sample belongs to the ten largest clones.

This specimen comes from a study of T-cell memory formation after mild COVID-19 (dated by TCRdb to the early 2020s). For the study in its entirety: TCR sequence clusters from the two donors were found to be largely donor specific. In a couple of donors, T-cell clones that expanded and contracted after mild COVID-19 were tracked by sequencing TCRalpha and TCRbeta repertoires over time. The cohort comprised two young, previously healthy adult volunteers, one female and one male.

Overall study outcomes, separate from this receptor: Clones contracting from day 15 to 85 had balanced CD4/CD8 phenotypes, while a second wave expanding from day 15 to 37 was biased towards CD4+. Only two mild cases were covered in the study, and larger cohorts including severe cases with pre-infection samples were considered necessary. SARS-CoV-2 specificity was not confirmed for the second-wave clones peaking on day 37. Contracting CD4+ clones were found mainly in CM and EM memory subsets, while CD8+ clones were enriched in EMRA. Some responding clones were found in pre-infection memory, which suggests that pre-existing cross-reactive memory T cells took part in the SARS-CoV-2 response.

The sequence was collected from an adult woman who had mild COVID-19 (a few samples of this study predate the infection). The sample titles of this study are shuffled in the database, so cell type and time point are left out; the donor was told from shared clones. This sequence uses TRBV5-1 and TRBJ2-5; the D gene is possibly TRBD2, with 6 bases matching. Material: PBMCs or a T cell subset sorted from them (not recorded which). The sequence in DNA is TGCGCCAGCAGTTCCGGCCGGCGGGGCCAAGAGACCCAGTACTTC. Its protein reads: CASSSGRRGQETQYF.